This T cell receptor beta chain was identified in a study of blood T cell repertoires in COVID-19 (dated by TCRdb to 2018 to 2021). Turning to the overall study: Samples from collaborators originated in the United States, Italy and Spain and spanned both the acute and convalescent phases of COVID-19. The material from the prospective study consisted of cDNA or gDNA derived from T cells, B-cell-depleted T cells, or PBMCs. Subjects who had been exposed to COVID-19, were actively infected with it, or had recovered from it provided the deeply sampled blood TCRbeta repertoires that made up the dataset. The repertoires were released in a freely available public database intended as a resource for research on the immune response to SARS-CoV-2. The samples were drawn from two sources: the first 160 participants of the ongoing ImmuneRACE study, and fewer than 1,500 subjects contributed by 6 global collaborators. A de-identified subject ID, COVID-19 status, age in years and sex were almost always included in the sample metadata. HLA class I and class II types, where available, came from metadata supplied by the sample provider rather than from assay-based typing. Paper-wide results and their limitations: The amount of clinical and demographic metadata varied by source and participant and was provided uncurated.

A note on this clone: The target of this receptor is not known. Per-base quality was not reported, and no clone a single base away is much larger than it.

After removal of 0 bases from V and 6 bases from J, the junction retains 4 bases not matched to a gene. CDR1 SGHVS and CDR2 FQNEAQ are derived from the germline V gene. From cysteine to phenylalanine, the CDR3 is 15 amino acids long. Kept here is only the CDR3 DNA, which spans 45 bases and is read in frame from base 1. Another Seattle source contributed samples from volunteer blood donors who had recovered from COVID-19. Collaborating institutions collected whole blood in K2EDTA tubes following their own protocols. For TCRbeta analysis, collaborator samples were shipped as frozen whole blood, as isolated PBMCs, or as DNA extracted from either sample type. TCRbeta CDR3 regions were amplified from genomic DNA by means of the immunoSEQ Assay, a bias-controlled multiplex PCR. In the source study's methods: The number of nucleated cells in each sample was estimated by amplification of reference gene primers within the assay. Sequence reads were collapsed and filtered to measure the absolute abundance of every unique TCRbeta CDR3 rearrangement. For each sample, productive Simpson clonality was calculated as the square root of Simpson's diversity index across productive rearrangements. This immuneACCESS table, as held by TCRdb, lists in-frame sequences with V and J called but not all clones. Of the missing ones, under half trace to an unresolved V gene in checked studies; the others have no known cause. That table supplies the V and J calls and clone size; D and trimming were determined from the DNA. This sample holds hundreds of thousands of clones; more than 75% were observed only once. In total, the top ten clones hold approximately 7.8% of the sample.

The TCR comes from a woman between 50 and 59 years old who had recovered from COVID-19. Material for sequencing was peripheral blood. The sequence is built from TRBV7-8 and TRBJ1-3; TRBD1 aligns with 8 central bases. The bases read TGTGCCAGCAGCTTAGCGACAGGGGTCGCAAACACCATATATTTT. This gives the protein CASSLATGVANTIYF.